The clone carrying this TCR beta chain appeared a few times. Per germline, CDR1 MNHEY and CDR2 SMNVEV (reference sequence). Trimming took off 6 bases at V and 5 bases at J, with 20 bases between the two ends. The CDR3 totals 17 residues. This entry belongs to a study of T cell repertoires in cytomegalovirus infection. In the study overall: CMV infection together with matching HLA type was indicated by public TCR beta signatures.

A single record per CDR3 protein comes from TCRdb applying MiXCR to the reads. This sample has just over 300,000 distinct CDR3 sequences, with roughly a sixth found just once. The chain carries TRBV27 and TRBJ1-6; D ambiguous. The origin of this receptor is a human donor in good health (CMV status not recorded). Some clones in this sample may be carry-over from other donors' samples. Sequencing was performed on PBMCs. The CDR3 DNA is TGTGCCAGCAGATCCATTAAAACAGCGGTAGATAATTCACCCCTCCACTTT. Translation gives CASRSIKTAVDNSPLHF.